This T cell receptor beta chain was captured in a study of siplizumab effects on memory and regulatory T cells. Study conclusions and caveats: Most proliferating CD4+ or CD8+ clones, roughly 80-97%, had no naive or memory assignment. The study did not confirm that proliferating Tregs from siplizumab cultures were suppressive. Unstimulated subsets captured only a minor fraction of alloreactive clones.

Profiling relied on immunoSEQ multiplex PCR, and the TCRdb table lists in-frame clones only, not all of them. This sample has fewer than 120,000 clones; 80% to 95% occur once, and the top ten carry 1% to 1.5%. Concerning this clone: Its specificity is unknown.

Germline assignment: CDR1 LGHNA and CDR2 YNFKEQ. This CDR3 has 15 residues. Trimming removed 4 bases at V and 7 bases at J, with 19 bases between. This receptor was taken from a human donor in good health. The sample comprised CD4+ T cells sorted from blood. The chain has TRBV4-2 and TRBJ1-2; D is perhaps TRBD1 (6 bases). The chain's CDR3 is CASSRDRQADSGYTF. The CDR3 DNA reads as TGTGCCAGCAGCCGGGATAGACAGGCTGATAGTGGCTACACCTTC.